Given below is one TCR beta chain in context. Its target is unknown. The isolated RNA, all of it, was reverse transcribed, so expressed TCRB transcripts were what got sequenced. Some clones are missing from TCRdb's copy, which holds only in-frame ones; the method was immunoSEQ multiplex PCR. Of 200,000 to 300,000 clones in the sample, approximately 10% were seen once. Staining for CD45RO/CCR7/CD25/CD127/CD95/CD27 allowed sorting of CD4+ naive, central memory, regulatory and stem cell-like memory cells. The data were taken from a study of beta chain features in type 1 diabetes. Whole-study findings and limits: Within each of all four CD4+ subsets, Type 1 diabetes patients had TCRB CDR3s that were moderately but significantly shorter.

Per germline, CDR1 MRHNA and CDR2 SNTAGT. The CDR3 has 14 amino acids. V dropped 7 bases and J dropped 4; count of bases not matched to a gene: 3. The chain joins TRBV6-4 to TRBJ2-3; TRBD1 agrees at 12 bases. This TCR came from a man aged 25 to 40 with type 1 diabetes. Specimen: naive CD4+ T cells from blood. CDR3 in amino acids: CASKGQGASDTQYF. CDR3 sequence (DNA): TGTGCCAGCAAGGGACAGGGGGCGTCAGATACGCAGTATTTT.